This T cell receptor beta chain was profiled in a study of cytomegalovirus exposure and HLA in healthy donors. Germline V lookup: CDR1 MNHNY, CDR2 SVGAGI (reference sequence). Between the trimmed V and J ends, which lost 11 bases and 3 bases, there was a span of 10 bases. This CDR3 region has 11 residues. As regards this clone: No antigen is known for it.

The PCR was carried out with 60 Vbeta primers and 13 Jbeta primers. Data came from immunoSEQ multiplex PCR; TCRdb stores just in-frame clones and leaves some out. This table holds approximately 140,000 clones, 70% to 80% found once. Study outcomes and limitations: Earlier analysis looked at TCR beta V segments, and most were productive about 90% or about 30% of the time.

V and J are TRBV6-6 and TRBJ1-1; no definite D call. Sequencing was carried out using PBMCs. The TCR originated in a woman aged 45-60 years in good health and CMV-seronegative. The CDR3 DNA follows: TGTGCCTCAATTTTAGACACTGAAGCTTTCTTT. Amino acid sequence: CASILDTEAFF.